This T cell receptor beta chain was profiled in a study of CD8+ T cells in alopecia areata. This clone was found a few times. Per the germline V gene, CDR1 is KGHSH and CDR2 is LQKENI. Trimming stripped 1 base from V and 0 bases from J, with 13 bases between. The CDR3 is made up of 16 amino acids. RNA extraction was followed by reverse transcription into cDNA, which acted as the sequencing template. Assay: immunoSEQ multiplex PCR; the TCRdb copy retains only in-frame clones and omits some. The table has over 250,000 clones, 60% seen once. Treatment indicated: oral pan-JAK inhibitor, 5-10 mg twice daily.

Material: CD4+ T cells sorted from blood, obtained at approximately week 51, from a patient treated with tofacitinib. J is TRBJ2-7 and V is TRBV18, with D perhaps matching TRBD1 or TRBD2 (6 bases each). The clonotype originates from a human donor with alopecia areata. The CDR3 DNA reads TGTGCCAGCTCACCACTAAAAGGGGGGTCCTCCTACGAGCAGTACTTC. It codes for CASSPLKGGSSYEQYF.